The 31 T cell receptor beta chains presented below share a single source sample, sequenced in a study of T cell responses to AZD1222 COVID-19 vaccine. This table comes from immunoSEQ multiplex PCR, and its TCRdb copy is limited to in-frame clones, with some not included. The repertoire holds roughly 180,000 clones, with 85% to 95% as singletons. The specimen comprised peripheral blood, sampled 28 days after the second AZD1222 dose. These receptors were collected from an adult who received the AZD1222 COVID-19 vaccine.

The rearrangement joins TRBV6-5 to TRBJ2-3; D may match TRBD1 or TRBD2 (5 bases each). This CDR3 region has 15 residues. Germline CDR1 MNHEY, CDR2 SVGAGI. Trimming removed 3 bases from V and 2 bases from J, with 12 bases in between. CDR3 in amino acids: CASSYHAGTTDTQYF. The CDR3, as DNA: TGTGCCAGCAGTTATCACGCCGGGACCACAGATACGCAGTATTTT.

This clone was found once. In DNA, the CDR3 is TGTGCCAGCAGCTTGGAGGGACAGGGTTGGAATGGCTACACCTTC. This translates into CASSLEGQGWNGYTF. The chain recombines TRBV5-5 with TRBJ1-2; TRBD1 agrees at 9 bases. The CDR3 consists of 15 residues. CDR1 is SGHKS and CDR2 is YYEKEE in the germline V gene (reference sequence). The junction had 6 bases not matched to a gene; V was cut back by 0 bases and J by 6 bases. The variable domain in full, completed from reference TRBV5-5 and TRBJ1-2, reads DAGVTQSPTHLIKTRGQQVTLRCSPISGHKSVSWYQQVLGQGPQFIFQYYEKEERGRGNFPDRFSARQFPNYSSELNVNALLLGDSALYLCASSLEGQGWNGYTFGSGTRLTVV.

The chain carries TRBV7-2 and TRBJ2-3; no definite D call. Germline lookup yields CDR1 SGHTA and CDR2 FQGNSA. Trimming removed 4 bases from V and 15 bases from J, with 17 bases in between. The CDR3 has 12 residues. The CDR3 DNA follows: TGTGCCAGCAGCTCATCCTCGTTGTCTTCATATTTT. This codes for CASSSSSLSSYF.

Here the CDR3 reads CASSEAPWDRTYEQYF. CDR3 nucleotides: TGTGCCAGCAGTGAAGCTCCGTGGGACCGTACCTACGAGCAGTACTTC. This chain links TRBV2 with TRBJ2-7; D may be TRBD1 or TRBD2 (5 bases each). Germline CDR1 and CDR2: SNHLY and FYNNEI. The CDR3 extends over 16 amino acids. With 0 bases removed from V and 2 bases from J, the gap between germline ends came to 14 bases.

CDR3 protein: CASSTTYGNTGELFF. CDR3 coding DNA: TGTGCCAGCTCAACCACTTACGGGAACACCGGGGAGCTGTTTTTT. V gene TRBV18 combines with J gene TRBJ2-2, with D unresolved. The CDR3 has 15 amino acids. The V gene's germline CDR1 is KGHSH and CDR2 LQKENI. The V gene lost 5 bases and the J gene lost 1 base, with 11 bases spanning the gap.

The genes are TRBV19 and TRBJ1-1, with D maybe TRBD1 (5 bases). Per the germline V gene, CDR1 is LNHDA and CDR2 is SQIVND (reference sequence). This CDR3 comprises 14 residues. The ends were cut back, 6 bases at V and 5 bases at J, with 16 bases in the middle. The CDR3 region is CASRLQRDGTEAFF. The CDR3 DNA reads as TGTGCCAGTAGGCTACAGAGGGACGGAACTGAAGCTTTCTTT.

This chain joins TRBV11-2 and TRBJ1-3, with D perhaps TRBD1 (5 bases). V was pared by 11 bases and J by 0 bases, with 11 bases between. The CDR3 is made up of 13 amino acids. Germline CDR1 and CDR2: SGHAT and FQNNGV. The CDR3 nucleotides are TGTGCCGGAAGTCAGGGCTCTGGAAACACCATATATTTT. Translation: CAGSQGSGNTIYF.

The chain recombines TRBV24-1 with TRBJ2-2; 7 positions agree with TRBD2. The CDR3 has 15 residues. V lost 4 bases to trimming and J lost 1 base; unmatched junction nucleotides: 2. Germline V gene lookup returns CDR1 KGHDR and CDR2 SFDVKD. CDR3 coding DNA: TGTGCCACCAGTGAAGGCGGGAGGAACACCGGGGAGCTGTTTTTT. It translates to CATSEGGRNTGELFF.

The chain carries TRBV24-1 and TRBJ1-2; 7 bases map to TRBD1. V was clipped by 3 bases and J by 6 bases; unmatched bases: 3. The CDR3 length is 13 residues. Per germline, CDR1 KGHDR and CDR2 SFDVKD. The DNA for the CDR3 is TGTGCCACCAGTGATGTGACAGGGCATGGCTACACCTTC. Protein sequence: CATSDVTGHGYTF.

The chain has TRBV5-1 and TRBJ2-1; 8 nucleotides line up with TRBD2. V dropped 8 bases and J dropped 4; count of bases not matched to a gene: 11. CDR3 length equals 15 residues. From germline, CDR1 is SGHRS and CDR2 YFSETQ. CDR3 coding DNA: TGCGCCAGTAGCCCGCGGCGGGGGGCTTACAATGAGCAGTTCTTC. Protein sequence: CASSPRRGAYNEQFF.

This clone was counted once. The rearrangement joins TRBV9 to TRBJ2-1; TRBD2 matches at 8 bases. The ends lost 4 bases at V and 8 bases at J; junction bases unmatched: 8. Per the germline V gene, CDR1 is SGDLS and CDR2 is YYNGEE. The CDR3 sequence is 14 residues long. The CDR3 DNA reads TGTGCCAGCAGCCCCCGTGGTAGCGGGGATGAGCAGTTCTTC. Residues: CASSPRGSGDEQFF.

The rearrangement uses TRBV27 and TRBJ2-1, with 12 bases aligning to TRBD2. From germline, CDR1 is MNHEY and CDR2 SMNVEV (reference sequence). This CDR3 spans 15 amino acids. V gave up 5 bases and J gave up 10 bases; unmatched junction bases: 9. CDR3 protein: CASSLGLAGSNEQFF. DNA of the CDR3: TGTGCCAGCAGTCTGGGACTAGCGGGCTCCAACGAGCAGTTCTTC.

J is TRBJ1-5 and V is TRBV7-9; D is ambiguous. The length of the CDR3 is 14 residues. Trimming left V 1 base short and J 4 bases short, with 8 bases between. Germline assignment: CDR1 SEHNR and CDR2 FQNEAQ (reference sequence). The CDR3 loop is CASSLDRMNQPQHF. As DNA, the CDR3 is TGTGCCAGCAGCTTAGATCGCATGAATCAGCCCCAGCATTTT.

This chain joins TRBV19 and TRBJ2-3, with 9 bases matching TRBD2. The CDR3 spans 14 residues. The V segment lost 6 bases and the J segment 2 bases; nucleotides outside the gene matches: 3. Germline V CDR1 and CDR2: LNHDA, SQIVND (reference sequence). CDR3 sequence reads: CASRTSGYTDTQYF. The CDR3 DNA reads TGTGCCAGTAGGACTAGCGGCTACACAGATACGCAGTATTTT.

The V and J genes are TRBV5-4 and TRBJ2-1, with TRBD2 matching over 11 bases. The CDR3 runs 16 residues. Germline V lookup: CDR1 SGHNT, CDR2 YYREEE (reference sequence). Trimming cost V 0 bases and J 9 bases; bases outside gene matches: 8. In nucleotides, the CDR3 is TGTGCCAGCAGCTTGGAGGCTAGCGGGGGGCTGGGTGAGCAGTTCTTC. This gives the protein CASSLEASGGLGEQFF.

The table lists this clone with a few counts. The gene calls are TRBV6-2 or TRBV6-3 and TRBJ1-1, with D hard to call. Germline V gene data show CDR1 as MNHEY and CDR2 as SVGEGT. Trimming left V 3 bases short and J 1 base short, with 9 bases between. CDR3 length: 14 residues. The CDR3 bases are TGTGCCAGCAGTTATTTAGTGGCGAACACTGAAGCTTTCTTT. Translating gives CASSYLVANTEAFF.

V gene TRBV24-1 combines with J gene TRBJ2-7; 7 bases align to TRBD1. Germline trimming cut 4 bases from V and 6 bases from J; bases unmatched to any gene: 11. CDR1 KGHDR and CDR2 SFDVKD come from the germline V gene. CDR3 length equals 15 residues. In nucleotides, the CDR3 is TGTGCCACCAGTGACTGGGACAGCCCTCCTGGCGAGCAGTACTTC. Translation: CATSDWDSPPGEQYF.

This clone has only a few counts. The genes are TRBV6-5 and TRBJ2-5, with 9 bases identical to TRBD2. Germline V CDR1 and CDR2: MNHEY, SVGAGI. Trimming removed 2 bases from V and 5 bases from J; junction bases left unmatched: 6. This CDR3 is 15 amino acids long. The CDR3 region is CASSYVSGGRETQYF. CDR3 nucleotide sequence: TGTGCCAGCAGTTACGTTAGCGGGGGTAGGGAGACCCAGTACTTC.

The genes are TRBV4-1 and TRBJ1-2; 8 bases are a match to TRBD1. The CDR3 runs 15 residues. J gave up 3 bases and V 6 bases, and 9 bases lay outside the gene matches. Germline CDR1 reads MGHRA; CDR2 reads YSYEKL. CDR3 nucleotides: TGCGCCAGCAGACAGGGGGTAGGCAGTGACTATGGCTACACCTTC. This gives the protein CASRQGVGSDYGYTF.

This chain uses TRBV30 with TRBJ1-2, with TRBD1 matching over 11 bases. This CDR3 is 13 amino acids long. V lost 5 bases, J lost 7 bases, and 6 bases stayed unmatched. Germline CDR1 GTSNPN, CDR2 SVGIG (reference sequence). CDR3: CAWLGQGELGYTF. In DNA form, the CDR3 reads TGTGCCTGGCTGGGACAGGGGGAACTTGGCTACACCTTC.

The chain uses TRBV18 and TRBJ2-7; D is tentatively TRBD1 or TRBD2 (5 bases each). V lost 3 bases and J lost 3, with 21 bases in between. Germline V gives CDR1 KGHSH, CDR2 LQKENI. This CDR3 is 17 amino acids long. The CDR3 nucleotides are TGTGCCAGCTCACCTAATATAAGGGACCGAGACCTCTACGAGCAGTACTTC. This sequence encodes CASSPNIRDRDLYEQYF.

The chain has TRBV18 and TRBJ1-3; D gene uncertain. With 6 bases removed from V and 0 bases from J, the gap between germline ends came to 9 bases. CDR3 length equals 14 residues. Per the germline V gene, CDR1 is KGHSH and CDR2 is LQKENI. CDR3 loop: CASSEESSGNTIYF. The CDR3 coding sequence is TGTGCCAGCTCCGAAGAAAGCTCTGGAAACACCATATATTTT.

This sequence joins TRBV7-3 and TRBJ1-2; D gene ambiguous. The CDR3 runs 13 residues. V shed 3 bases and J shed 2 bases, with 7 bases lying between them. Germline-derived CDR1 and CDR2 are SGHTA and FQGTGA. The chain's CDR3 is CASSFGQNYGYTF. The CDR3 DNA follows: TGTGCCAGCAGCTTTGGGCAGAACTATGGCTACACCTTC.

The V call is TRBV4-1, the J call TRBJ2-5; no reliable D call. There are 13 residues in the CDR3. Germline CDR1 and CDR2: MGHRA and YSYEKL. Trimming cost V 1 base and J 0 bases, with 3 bases left between them. CDR3 region: CASSQANQETQYF. DNA for the CDR3: TGCGCCAGCAGCCAAGCTAACCAAGAGACCCAGTACTTC.

This clone was detected only once. This rearrangement joins TRBV19 to TRBJ1-1, with D tentatively TRBD1 (6 bases). V was cut by 5 bases and J by 4 bases, with 14 bases left in between. Germline V gene lookup returns CDR1 LNHDA and CDR2 SQIVND (reference sequence). This CDR3 region has 14 residues. CDR3 sequence (DNA): TGTGCCAGTAGTCCCCGGGACATCAGCACTGAAGCTTTCTTT. Residues: CASSPRDISTEAFF.

This clone has just one count. V usage is TRBV12-3 or TRBV12-4 and J usage is TRBJ1-3; D gene ambiguous. V dropped 10 bases and J dropped 4 bases, with 11 bases sitting between them. The CDR3 is 12 residues long. The CDR3 loop reads CATRLAGNTIYF. Written as DNA, the CDR3 is TGTGCCACCCGCCTGGCGGGAAACACCATATATTTT.

The rearrangement links TRBV29-1 to TRBJ1-1; 10 bases fit TRBD1. Germline V gene data show CDR1 as SQVTM and CDR2 as ANQGSEA. Unmatched junction bases numbered 11, after V lost 6 bases and J lost 1 base. This CDR3 contains 16 residues. CDR3 amino acids: CSVAGRTGGGNTEAFF. In DNA form, the CDR3 reads TGCAGCGTCGCCGGCAGGACAGGGGGTGGGAACACTGAAGCTTTCTTT.

Here the CDR3 reads CASSLTGSNQPQHF. CDR3 bases: TGTGCCAGCAGCTTAACAGGGAGCAATCAGCCCCAGCATTTT. The chain couples TRBV5-6 to TRBJ1-5, with TRBD1 as a possible D gene (6 bases). Between the trimmed V and J ends, which lost 2 bases and 1 base, there was a span of 7 bases. The CDR3 sequence is 14 residues long. Looked up from germline, CDR1 is SGHDT and CDR2 is YYEEEE.

This rearrangement joins TRBV19 to TRBJ2-5; D might be TRBD1 or TRBD2, each matching 5 bases. V lost 4 bases and J lost 5, with 14 bases in between. CDR1 is LNHDA, CDR2 SQIVND, per germline (reference sequence). The CDR3 sequence is 14 residues long. DNA for the CDR3: TGTGCCAGTAGTAAGAGACGGGACGATGAGACCCAGTACTTC. Its translation is CASSKRRDDETQYF.

The chain recombines TRBV6-5 with TRBJ1-2; 9 bases match TRBD1. The J segment lost 0 bases and the V segment lost 0 bases, leaving 2 bases of the junction unmatched. The CDR3 sequence is 16 residues long. CDR1 and CDR2 from the germline V gene are MNHEY and SVGAGI. CDR3 loop: CASSYSRQGANYGYTF. The CDR3 DNA sequence: TGTGCCAGCAGTTACTCGAGACAGGGGGCTAACTATGGCTACACCTTC.

The genes are TRBV6-5 and TRBJ1-5, with D uncertain. The CDR3 is 15 amino acids. The V gene lost 6 bases and the J gene lost 0 bases, with 12 bases spanning the gap. Germline assignment: CDR1 MNHEY and CDR2 SVGAGI. This CDR3 reads CASSREGDSNQPQHF. Written as DNA, the CDR3 is TGTGCCAGCAGCCGGGAGGGAGATAGCAATCAGCCCCAGCATTTT.